This T cell receptor beta chain was sequenced during a study of T cells in Graves' hyperthyroidism and ophthalmopathy. Findings and caveats of the study: The blood repertoire included most of the expanded thyroid clonotypes above 0.001.

This clonotype was detected many times. Antigen: not known. From germline, CDR1 is MNHNS and CDR2 SASEGT. The V and J ends lost 5 bases and 10 bases, in that order; junction bases with no gene match: 15. The CDR3 length is 15 residues. There were TCR beta CDR3 regions amplified from RNA transcripts. The HTBI set primed first-round TCR CDR3 RT-PCR. TCRdb re-called the multiplex PCR reads with MiXCR, one entry per CDR3 protein. The sample holds 300,000 to 450,000 distinct CDR3 sequences, around 14% seen once. The sequence was obtained from a young woman with Graves' hyperthyroidism that later progressed to Graves' ophthalmopathy. Sequences were obtained from blood. The chain uses TRBV6-1 and TRBJ2-5; 8 bases match TRBD2. The CDR3 loop reads CASSHGLAHGEGQYF. For the CDR3, the DNA is TGTGCCAGCAGTCACGGACTAGCACATGGCGAGGGCCAGTACTTC.